The 8 T cell receptor beta chains presented below share a single source sample, sequenced in a study of T cell repertoires in cytomegalovirus infection. TCRdb called the reads again in MiXCR, with one record for every CDR3 protein. The sample holds about 190,000 distinct CDR3 sequences, roughly 28% seen once. Material for sequencing was PBMCs. These receptors all stem from a human donor in good health (CMV status not recorded). Some clones in this sample may be carry-over from other donors' samples.

This clonotype was seen many times. The chain employs TRBV7-2 and TRBJ1-4; maybe TRBD1 (6 bases). From germline, CDR1 is SGHTA and CDR2 FQGNSA. Trimming removed 2 bases at V and 8 bases at J, with 15 bases between. This CDR3 has 15 residues. Written as DNA, the CDR3 is TGTGCCAGCAGCTTAAGGGGGGGCGTCTGGGAAAAACTGTTTTTT. This encodes CASSLRGGVWEKLFF. The full variable domain, in which reference TRBV7-2 and TRBJ1-4 provide the parts outside the CDR3, is GAGVSQSPSNKVTEKGKDVELRCDPISGHTALYWYRQSLGQGLEFLIYFQGNSAPDKSGLPSDRFSAERTGGSVSTLTIQRTQQEDSAVYLCASSLRGGVWEKLFFGSGTQLSVL.

This clonotype has just a few counts. The chain carries TRBV15 and TRBJ2-2; possible D gene TRBD1, 7 bases. Germline CDR1 LNHNV, CDR2 YYDKDF (reference sequence). CDR3 length equals 14 residues. Trimming took off 1 base at V and 7 bases at J, with 10 bases between the two ends. The DNA of the CDR3 is TGTGCCACCAGCAGAGGCGGGACAGTCGGGGAGCTGTTTTTT. Translated, it gives CATSRGGTVGELFF.

This clonotype appeared a few times. The chain joins TRBV19 to TRBJ1-1, with D uncertain. V shed 5 bases and J shed 9 bases, with 16 bases lying between them. The germline CDR1 and CDR2 sequences are LNHDA and SQIVND (reference sequence). The CDR3 contains 13 residues. CDR3 nucleotides: TGTGCCAGTAGTCCTGGGGAAGGAGGACAAGCTTTCTTT. Translation: CASSPGEGGQAFF. Together with reference TRBV19 and TRBJ1-1, the CDR3 gives the full variable domain: DGGITQSPKYLFRKEGQNVTLSCEQNLNHDAMYWYRQDPGQGLRLIYYSQIVNDFQKGDIAEGYSVSREKKESFPLTVTSAQKNPTAFYLCASSPGEGGQAFFGQGTRLTVV.

This chain links TRBV6-6 with TRBJ2-7, with TRBD1 matching over 10 bases. Germline lookup yields CDR1 MNHNY and CDR2 SVGAGI (reference sequence). The CDR3 contains 14 residues. The V gene end was trimmed by 5 bases and the J gene end by 6 bases; junction bases not matched to a gene: 7. The CDR3, as DNA: TGTGCCAGCAGTACAATGGGACAGGGGTCCGAGCAGTACTTC. Amino acids: CASSTMGQGSEQYF.

This clonotype was observed a few times. The CDR3 bases are TGTGCCAGCGTACTGCGGGACAGGGGGCGCGAGACCCAGTACTTC. It yields the protein CASVLRDRGRETQYF. J is TRBJ2-5 and V is TRBV5-4; 12 nucleotides agree with TRBD1. This CDR3 region has 15 residues. With 7 bases clipped from V and 5 bases from J, the junction kept 9 bases outside the gene matches. Germline V gene data show CDR1 as SGHNT and CDR2 as YYREEE (reference sequence).

The CDR3 spells CASSQLGQGLFF. As DNA, the CDR3 is TGCGCCAGCAGTCAATTGGGACAGGGACTGTTTTTT. This sequence joins TRBV23-1 and TRBJ1-4, with TRBD1 identical over 9 bases. TRBV23-1 is classed as an ORF, of uncertain function. The CDR3 runs 12 residues. V lost 1 base and J lost 13; bases outside the gene matches: 1.

This clonotype occurred a few times. V and J are TRBV7-2 and TRBJ1-4; 7 positions match TRBD1. Germline-derived CDR1 and CDR2 are SGHTA and FQGNSA. V gave up 5 bases and J gave up 8 bases; unmatched junction bases: 11. This CDR3 has 15 residues. The CDR3 loop is CASSPGQVLGEKLFF. The CDR3 DNA is TGTGCCAGCAGCCCCGGACAGGTCCTGGGAGAAAAACTGTTTTTT. The full variable domain, rest sourced from reference TRBV7-2 and TRBJ1-4, is GAGVSQSPSNKVTEKGKDVELRCDPISGHTALYWYRQSLGQGLEFLIYFQGNSAPDKSGLPSDRFSAERTGGSVSTLTIQRTQQEDSAVYLCASSPGQVLGEKLFFGSGTQLSVL.

The chain is built from TRBV11-2 and TRBJ1-6; D not certain. Germline V gene lookup returns CDR1 SGHAT and CDR2 FQNNGV. The CDR3 totals 14 residues. V lost 2 bases, J lost 6 bases, and 8 bases lay in between. The CDR3 DNA follows: TGTGCCAGCAGCTTATTTGGACGTAATTCACCCCTCCACTTT. The encoded protein is CASSLFGRNSPLHF.